The 20 T cell receptor beta chains listed next were all sequenced from one sample in a study of blood T cell repertoires in COVID-19. Some clones are missing from TCRdb's copy, which holds only in-frame ones; the method was immunoSEQ multiplex PCR. The sample consists of over 75,000 clones, 75% to 90% of them appearing once. The sequencing sample was made of peripheral blood. These receptors all stem from an elderly woman with active or convalescent COVID-19.

This rearrangement joins TRBV7-3 to TRBJ2-2; 7 bases are a match to TRBD1. After removal of 5 bases from V and 2 bases from J, the junction contained 5 bases not matched to a gene. Germline lookup yields CDR1 SGHTA and CDR2 FQGTGA. This CDR3 has 15 amino acids. The CDR3 DNA sequence: TGTGCCAGCAGCCTACAGGGGCCTAACACCGGGGAGCTGTTTTTT. The encoded protein is CASSLQGPNTGELFF.

The CDR3 bases are TGTGCCAGCAGCTTGCGAGCGGAAACAGATACGCAGTATTTT. It yields the protein CASSLRAETDTQYF. The chain carries TRBV5-4 and TRBJ2-3, with D maybe TRBD2 (5 bases). This CDR3 contains 14 residues. V dropped 1 base and J dropped 3 bases, with 9 bases sitting between them. Germline lookup yields CDR1 SGHNT and CDR2 YYREEE (reference sequence).

This chain joins TRBV5-1 and TRBJ1-2; the match to TRBD1 covers 9 bases. Trimming took 2 bases from V and 4 from J; bases not matched to a gene: 3. CDR1 and CDR2 from the germline V gene are SGHRS and YFSETQ. The CDR3 totals 14 residues. CDR3 sequence: CASSFGTGIYGYTF. The CDR3 DNA sequence: TGCGCCAGCAGCTTCGGGACAGGGATCTATGGCTACACCTTC.

This clone occurred once. The V gene is TRBV7-2, the J gene TRBJ2-5, with 10 bases aligning to TRBD2. With 7 bases clipped from V and 5 bases from J, the junction kept 13 bases outside the gene matches. The CDR3 has 16 residues. Germline V CDR1 and CDR2: SGHTA, FQGNSA. This chain's CDR3 is CASTLRAGGLGETQYF. The CDR3 coding sequence is TGTGCCAGCACCCTTAGAGCGGGGGGGCTAGGGGAGACCCAGTACTTC.

The J gene is TRBJ1-2, the V gene TRBV19, with D perhaps TRBD1 (5 bases). The V gene lost 7 bases and the J gene lost 0 bases, with 9 bases spanning the gap. Germline V gene sequence: CDR1 LNHDA, CDR2 SQIVND (reference sequence). The CDR3 length is 13 residues. The CDR3, as DNA: TGTGCCAGTAACCCAGGGACTAACTATGGCTACACCTTC. It yields the protein CASNPGTNYGYTF. Filled out from reference TRBV19 and TRBJ1-2, the complete variable domain reads DGGITQSPKYLFRKEGQNVTLSCEQNLNHDAMYWYRQDPGQGLRLIYYSQIVNDFQKGDIAEGYSVSREKKESFPLTVTSAQKNPTAFYLCASNPGTNYGYTFGSGTRLTVV.

The chain is built from TRBV29-1 and TRBJ2-1, with D tentatively TRBD2 (5 bases). The CDR3 is 13 amino acids. Germline V gene data show CDR1 as SQVTM and CDR2 as ANQGSEA. Trimming stripped 3 bases from V and 9 bases from J, with 15 bases between. CDR3 coding DNA: TGCAGCGTTGAGGGAGACAAACAAGCTGAGCAGTTCTTC. It encodes CSVEGDKQAEQFF.

CDR3 region: CSASGVRKTGANSHAKETQYF. The DNA for the CDR3 is TGCAGTGCTAGTGGCGTGCGGAAAACAGGGGCCAACTCCCATGCGAAAGAGACCCAGTACTTC. The chain combines TRBV20-1 with TRBJ2-5, with 7 positions matching TRBD1. This CDR3 has 21 residues. Per the germline V gene, CDR1 is DFQATT and CDR2 is SNEGSKA (reference sequence). Losses at the gene ends were 3 bases for V and 3 bases for J; bases not matched to a gene: 28.

This chain connects TRBV28 to TRBJ1-4; 8 bases are shared with TRBD1. Looked up from germline, CDR1 is MDHEN and CDR2 is SYDVKM. J was trimmed by 7 bases and V by 6 bases; bases with no gene match: 13. This CDR3 is built from 16 residues. CDR3 amino acids: CASSLLQGAGSEKLFF. The CDR3 DNA reads TGTGCCAGCAGCCTTCTTCAGGGGGCAGGGAGTGAAAAACTGTTTTTT.

The chain uses TRBV19 and TRBJ2-1, with 8 bases aligning to TRBD2. CDR1 and CDR2 from the germline V gene are LNHDA and SQIVND (reference sequence). This CDR3 contains 15 residues. V shed 3 bases and J 5 bases; nucleotides not matched to a gene: 6. The CDR3 DNA reads as TGTGCCAGTAGTATTAGGAGCGGGAGCCACAATGAGCAGTTCTTC. Its protein product is CASSIRSGSHNEQFF.

V gene TRBV7-2 combines with J gene TRBJ2-3; 10 nucleotides align to TRBD1. There are 16 residues in the CDR3. With V trimmed by 1 base and J by 5 bases, 6 bases remained unmatched. Germline V gene sequence: CDR1 SGHTA, CDR2 FQGNSA. CDR3 region: CASSLGDRGVRDTQYF. The CDR3 nucleotides read TGTGCCAGCAGCTTAGGGGACAGGGGCGTACGAGATACGCAGTATTTT.

In regard to this clone: Compared with germline, one end of the junction differs, possibly owing to a read error. This chain joins TRBV29-1 and TRBJ1-2, with TRBD1 as a possible D gene (6 bases). The CDR3 is 12 residues long. The germline CDR1 and CDR2 sequences are SQVTM and ANQGSEA. The CDR3 region has the DNA TGCAGCGTTGATAGGACAGAGTATGGCCACACCTTC. Its translation: CSVDRTEYGHTF.

The chain couples TRBV5-4 to TRBJ1-4, with TRBD1 identical over 7 bases. The CDR3 sequence is 14 residues long. Germline CDR1 and CDR2: SGHNT and YYREEE (reference sequence). V lost 4 bases and J lost 2; bases outside the gene matches: 2. CDR3 in DNA: TGTGCCAGCAGCGAGGGGGCGACTAATGAAAAACTGTTTTTT. Translated: CASSEGATNEKLFF.

V and J are TRBV28 and TRBJ1-2; no clear D gene. Germline-derived CDR1 and CDR2 are MDHEN and SYDVKM. V lost 3 bases and J 0 bases, leaving 14 bases between the germline ends. This CDR3 comprises 16 residues. The CDR3 spells CASSFQGVEANYGYTF. The CDR3 bases are TGTGCCAGCAGTTTCCAAGGCGTAGAGGCTAACTATGGCTACACCTTC.

The J gene is TRBJ1-2, the V gene TRBV6-1; 7 positions match TRBD1. Germline V CDR1 and CDR2: MNHNS, SASEGT. V was pared by 2 bases and J by 8 bases, with 5 bases of the junction left unmatched. The CDR3 length is 13 residues. CDR3 loop: CASSERRGQGYTF. CDR3 nucleotide sequence: TGTGCCAGCAGTGAACGTAGGGGGCAAGGCTACACCTTC.

This clone showed up just once. The gene calls are TRBV4-1 and TRBJ2-5; possibly TRBD2 for D (6 bases). This CDR3 has 15 residues. Trimming shortened V by 8 bases and J by 1 base, and 17 bases separated the two germline ends. Germline CDR1 reads MGHRA; CDR2 reads YSYEKL. The CDR3 DNA reads TGCGCCAGCTCCCCACTGGGGGACTCCCAAGAGACCCAGTACTTC. Encoded protein: CASSPLGDSQETQYF.

V and J are TRBV4-1 and TRBJ2-6; D remains ambiguous. In germline, CDR1 is MGHRA, CDR2 YSYEKL. This CDR3 comprises 15 residues. V gave up 0 bases and J gave up 1 base, with 4 bases separating them. The CDR3 DNA is TGCGCCAGCAGCCAAGACAGTTCTGGGGCCAACGTCCTGACTTTC. It translates to CASSQDSSGANVLTF.

The gene calls are TRBV3-1 (or the pseudogene TRBV3-2) and TRBJ2-7; a possible D gene is TRBD2 (5 bases). V was shortened by 1 base and J by 2 bases, with 9 bases between the two germline ends. The germline CDR1 and CDR2 sequences are LGHDT and YNNKEL (reference sequence). The CDR3 spans 14 residues. CDR3 DNA: TGTGCCAGCAGCCAAGTCGACGGGGCCTACGAGCAGTACTTC. Amino acids: CASSQVDGAYEQYF.

The chain links TRBV4-2 to TRBJ2-5; 11 bases map to TRBD2. The CDR3 is made up of 14 amino acids. Per the germline V gene, CDR1 is LGHNA and CDR2 is YNFKEQ. Unmatched junction bases numbered 4, after V lost 5 bases and J lost 5 bases. The DNA for the CDR3 is TGTGCCAGCAGCACTAGCGGGAGATTTGAGACCCAGTACTTC. Translation: CASSTSGRFETQYF.

The V gene is TRBV9, the J gene TRBJ1-1; D is undetermined. This CDR3 is 12 amino acids long. Deletions cut 3 bases from V and 11 bases from J, with 14 bases between. Germline values: CDR1 SGDLS, CDR2 YYNGEE. CDR3 sequence: CASSALPGGAFF. For the CDR3, the DNA is TGTGCCAGCAGCGCTTTACCCGGCGGGGCTTTCTTT.

V and J are TRBV20-1 and TRBJ2-7; no reliable D call. V lost 2 bases to trimming and J lost 5 bases, with 4 bases between them. This CDR3 spans 10 amino acids. From germline, CDR1 is DFQATT and CDR2 SNEGSKA (reference sequence). The CDR3, as DNA: TGCAGTGCTAGATCCGACGAGCAGTACTTC. Translating gives CSARSDEQYF.